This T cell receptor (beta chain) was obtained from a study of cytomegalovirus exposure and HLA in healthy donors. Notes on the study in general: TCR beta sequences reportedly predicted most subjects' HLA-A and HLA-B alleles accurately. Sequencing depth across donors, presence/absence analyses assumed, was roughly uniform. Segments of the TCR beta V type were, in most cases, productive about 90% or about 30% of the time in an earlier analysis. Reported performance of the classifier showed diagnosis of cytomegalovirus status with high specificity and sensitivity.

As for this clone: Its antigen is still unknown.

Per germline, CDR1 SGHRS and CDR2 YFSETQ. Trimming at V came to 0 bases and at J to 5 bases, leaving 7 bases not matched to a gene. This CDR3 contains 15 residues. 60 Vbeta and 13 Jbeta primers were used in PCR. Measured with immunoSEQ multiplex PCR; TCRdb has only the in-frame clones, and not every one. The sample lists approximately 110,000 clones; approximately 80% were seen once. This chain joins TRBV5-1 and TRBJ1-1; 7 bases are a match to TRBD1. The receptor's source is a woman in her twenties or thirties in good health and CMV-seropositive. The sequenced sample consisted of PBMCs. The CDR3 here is CASSLDGQVWTEAFF. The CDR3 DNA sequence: TGCGCCAGCAGCTTGGACGGACAGGTGTGGACTGAAGCTTTCTTT.